This T cell receptor beta chain was captured in a study of OX40 agonist ivuxolimab in advanced cancers. Overall study: Participants averaged about 66 years of age (range about 23 to 80) and were 82.7% male. Points from the study as a whole: The CD4+ and CD8+ T cells in the blood had expanded clonally by week 6 at 0.1 to 3.0 mg/kg.

Some clones are missing from TCRdb's copy, which holds only in-frame ones; the method was immunoSEQ multiplex PCR. In the table there are about 110,000 clones, less than 95% of which are singletons. This clone has only a few counts. Its antigen is unidentified. This receptor was identified in an adult with an advanced solid tumor such as melanoma, head and neck, liver or kidney cancer. The sample consisted of CD4+ or CD8+ T cells sorted from blood, taken in a trial of the OX40 agonist ivuxolimab.

The CDR3 nucleotides read TGTGCCAGCAGTTCTAGACAGGGGAATTCACCCCTCCACTTT. The encoded protein is CASSSRQGNSPLHF. This chain connects TRBV5-4 to TRBJ1-6; 8 nucleotides agree with TRBD1. The trim removed 5 bases at V and 7 bases at J, leaving 5 bases unmatched. CDR1 is SGHNT and CDR2 is YYREEE in the germline V gene (reference sequence). The CDR3 spans 14 residues.